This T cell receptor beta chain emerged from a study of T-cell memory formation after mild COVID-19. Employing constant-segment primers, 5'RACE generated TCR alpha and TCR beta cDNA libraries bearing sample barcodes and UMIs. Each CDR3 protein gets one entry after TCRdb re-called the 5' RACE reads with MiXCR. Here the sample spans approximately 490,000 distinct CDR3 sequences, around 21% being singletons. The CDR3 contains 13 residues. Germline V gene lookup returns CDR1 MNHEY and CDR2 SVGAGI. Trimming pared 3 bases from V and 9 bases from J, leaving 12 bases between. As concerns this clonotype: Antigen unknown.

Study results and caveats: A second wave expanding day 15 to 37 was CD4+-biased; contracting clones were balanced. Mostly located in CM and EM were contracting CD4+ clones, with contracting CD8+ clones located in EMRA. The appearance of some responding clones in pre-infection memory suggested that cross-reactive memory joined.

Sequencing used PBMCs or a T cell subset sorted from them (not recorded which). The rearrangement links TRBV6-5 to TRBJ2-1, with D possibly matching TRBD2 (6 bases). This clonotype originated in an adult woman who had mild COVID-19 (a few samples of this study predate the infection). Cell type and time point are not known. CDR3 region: CASSYRGVGEQFF. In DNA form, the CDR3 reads TGTGCCAGCAGTTATCGCGGGGTGGGTGAGCAGTTCTTC.